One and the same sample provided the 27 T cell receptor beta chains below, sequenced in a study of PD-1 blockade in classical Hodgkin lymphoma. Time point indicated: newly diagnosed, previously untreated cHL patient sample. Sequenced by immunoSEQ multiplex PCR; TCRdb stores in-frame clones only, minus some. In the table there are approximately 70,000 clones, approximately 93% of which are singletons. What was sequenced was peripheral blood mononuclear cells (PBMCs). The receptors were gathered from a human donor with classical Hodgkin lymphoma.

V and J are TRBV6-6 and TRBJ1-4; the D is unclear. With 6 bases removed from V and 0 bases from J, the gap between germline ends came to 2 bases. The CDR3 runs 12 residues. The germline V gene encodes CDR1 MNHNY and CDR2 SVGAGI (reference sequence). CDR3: CASRATNEKLFF. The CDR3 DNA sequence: TGTGCCAGCAGAGCAACTAATGAAAAACTGTTTTTT.

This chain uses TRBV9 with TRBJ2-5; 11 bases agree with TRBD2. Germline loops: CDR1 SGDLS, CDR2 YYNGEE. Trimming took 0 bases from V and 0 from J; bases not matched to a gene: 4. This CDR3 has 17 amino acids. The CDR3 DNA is TGTGCCAGCAGCGTAGGTTTAGCGGGGGGGTACCAAGAGACCCAGTACTTC. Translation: CASSVGLAGGYQETQYF.

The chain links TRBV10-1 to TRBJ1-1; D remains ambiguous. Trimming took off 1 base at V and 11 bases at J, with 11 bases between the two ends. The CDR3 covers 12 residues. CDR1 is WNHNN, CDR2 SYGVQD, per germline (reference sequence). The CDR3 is CASSELGSDAFF. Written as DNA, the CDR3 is TGCGCCAGCAGTGAGTTAGGCAGTGACGCTTTCTTT.

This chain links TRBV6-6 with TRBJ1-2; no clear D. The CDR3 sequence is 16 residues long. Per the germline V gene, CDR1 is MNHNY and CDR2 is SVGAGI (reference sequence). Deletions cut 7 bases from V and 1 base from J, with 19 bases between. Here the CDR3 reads CASTKLPEASNYGYTF. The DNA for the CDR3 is TGTGCCAGCACCAAACTCCCAGAGGCTAGTAACTATGGCTACACCTTC.

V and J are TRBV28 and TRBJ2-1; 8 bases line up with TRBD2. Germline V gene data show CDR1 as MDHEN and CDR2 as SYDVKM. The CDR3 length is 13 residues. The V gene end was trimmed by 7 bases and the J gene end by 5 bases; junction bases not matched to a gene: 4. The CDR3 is CASTVAGHNEQFF. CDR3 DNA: TGTGCCAGCACCGTAGCGGGACACAATGAGCAGTTCTTC.

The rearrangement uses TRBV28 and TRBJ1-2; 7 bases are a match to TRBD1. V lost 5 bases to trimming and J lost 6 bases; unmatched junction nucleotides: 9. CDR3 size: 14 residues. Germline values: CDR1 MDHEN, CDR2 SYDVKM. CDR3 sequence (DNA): TGTGCCAGCAGTCGACAGGGTACGTTGAATGGCTACACCTTC. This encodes CASSRQGTLNGYTF.

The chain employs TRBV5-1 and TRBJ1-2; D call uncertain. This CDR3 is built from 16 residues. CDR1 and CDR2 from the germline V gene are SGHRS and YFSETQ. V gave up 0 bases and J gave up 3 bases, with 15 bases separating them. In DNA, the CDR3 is TGCGCCAGCAGCTTGGAGGCAGGAAGGTGGGACTATGGCTACACCTTC. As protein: CASSLEAGRWDYGYTF. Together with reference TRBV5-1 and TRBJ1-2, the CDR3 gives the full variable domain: KAGVTQTPRYLIKTRGQQVTLSCSPISGHRSVSWYQQTPGQGLQFLFEYFSETQRNKGNFPGRFSGRQFSNSRSEMNVSTLELGDSALYLCASSLEAGRWDYGYTFGSGTRLTVV.

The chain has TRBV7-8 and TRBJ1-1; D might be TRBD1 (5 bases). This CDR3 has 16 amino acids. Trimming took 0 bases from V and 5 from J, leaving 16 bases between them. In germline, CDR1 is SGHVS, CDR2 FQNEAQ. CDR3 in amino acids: CASSLAFSGGWTEAFF. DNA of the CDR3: TGTGCCAGCAGCTTAGCGTTTTCGGGGGGTTGGACTGAAGCTTTCTTT.

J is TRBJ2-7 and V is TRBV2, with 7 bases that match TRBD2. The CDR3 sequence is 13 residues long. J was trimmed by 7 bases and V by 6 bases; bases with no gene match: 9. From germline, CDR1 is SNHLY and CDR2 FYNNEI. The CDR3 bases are TGTGCCAGCAGCGCAGGGACTACGGGGGAGCAGTACTTC. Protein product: CASSAGTTGEQYF. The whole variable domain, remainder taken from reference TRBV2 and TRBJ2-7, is EPEVTQTPSHQVTQMGQEVILRCVPISNHLYFYWYRQILGQKVEFLVSFYNNEISEKSEIFDDQFSVERPDGSNFTLKIRSTKLEDSAMYFCASSAGTTGEQYFGPGTRLTVT.

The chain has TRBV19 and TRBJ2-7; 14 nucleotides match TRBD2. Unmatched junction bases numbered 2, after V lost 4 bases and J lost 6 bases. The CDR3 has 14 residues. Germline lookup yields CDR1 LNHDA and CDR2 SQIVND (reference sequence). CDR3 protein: CASSTGLAGAEQYF. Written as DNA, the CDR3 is TGTGCCAGTAGTACGGGACTAGCGGGAGCCGAGCAGTACTTC.

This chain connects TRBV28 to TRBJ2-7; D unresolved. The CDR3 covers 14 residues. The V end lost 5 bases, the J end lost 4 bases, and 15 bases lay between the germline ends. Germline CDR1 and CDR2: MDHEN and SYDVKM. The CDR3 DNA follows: TGTGCCAGCAGTCCCCCCCTAACGGGTTACGAGCAGTACTTC. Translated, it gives CASSPPLTGYEQYF.

The CDR3 nucleotides are TGTGCCAGCAGCTTGCCGGGGGAATTATACCAAGAGACCCAGTACTTC. Translating it yields CASSLPGELYQETQYF. The chain couples TRBV5-6 to TRBJ2-5, with a weak D call TRBD2 (6 bases). The CDR3 sequence is 16 residues long. Germline V CDR1 and CDR2: SGHDT, YYEEEE. V shed 1 base and J shed 0 bases, with 13 bases lying between them. Combining the CDR3 with reference TRBV5-6 and TRBJ2-5 gives the whole variable domain DAGVTQSPTHLIKTRGQQVTLRCSPKSGHDTVSWYQQALGQGPQFIFQYYEEEERQRGNFPDRFSGHQFPNYSSELNVNALLLGDSALYLCASSLPGELYQETQYFGPGTRLLVL.

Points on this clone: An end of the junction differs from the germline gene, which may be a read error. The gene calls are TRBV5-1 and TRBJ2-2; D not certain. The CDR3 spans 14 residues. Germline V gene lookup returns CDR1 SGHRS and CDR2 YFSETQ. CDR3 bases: TGCGCCAGCAGCTTCCAGGAGAACATCGGGGAGCTGTTTTTT. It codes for CASSFQENIGELFF.

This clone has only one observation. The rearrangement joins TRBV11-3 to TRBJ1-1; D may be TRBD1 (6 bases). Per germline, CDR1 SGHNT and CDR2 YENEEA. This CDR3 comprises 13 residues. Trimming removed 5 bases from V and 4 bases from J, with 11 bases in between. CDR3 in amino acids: CASSPEGGTEAFF. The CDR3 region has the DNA TGTGCCAGCAGCCCCGAGGGGGGCACTGAAGCTTTCTTT.

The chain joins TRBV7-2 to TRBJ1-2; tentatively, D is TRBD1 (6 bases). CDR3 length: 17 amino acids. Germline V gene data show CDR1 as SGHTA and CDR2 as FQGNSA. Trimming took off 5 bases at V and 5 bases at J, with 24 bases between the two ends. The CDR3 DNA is TGTGCCAGCAGCCCTATGGCGGCGGGGGCTTTGGGGTATGGCTACACCTTC. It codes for CASSPMAAGALGYGYTF.

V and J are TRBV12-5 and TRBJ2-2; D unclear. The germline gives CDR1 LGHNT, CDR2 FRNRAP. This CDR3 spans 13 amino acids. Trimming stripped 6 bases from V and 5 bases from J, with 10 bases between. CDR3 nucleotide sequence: TGTGCTAGTGGAGCAAAGATTACCGGGGAGCTGTTTTTT. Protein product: CASGAKITGELFF.

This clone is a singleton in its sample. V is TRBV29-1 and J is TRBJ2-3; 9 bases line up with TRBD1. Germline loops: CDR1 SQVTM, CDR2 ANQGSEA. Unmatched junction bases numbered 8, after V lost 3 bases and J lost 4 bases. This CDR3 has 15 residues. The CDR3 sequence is CSVDFWDRDPDTQYF. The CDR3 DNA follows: TGCAGCGTTGATTTTTGGGACAGGGACCCAGATACGCAGTATTTT.

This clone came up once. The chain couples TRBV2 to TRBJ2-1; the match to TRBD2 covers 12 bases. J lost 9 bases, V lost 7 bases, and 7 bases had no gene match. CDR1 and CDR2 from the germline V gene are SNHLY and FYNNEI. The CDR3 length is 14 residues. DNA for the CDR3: TGTGCCAGCAAAAGGACTAGCGGGATGTCTGAGCAGTTCTTC. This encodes CASKRTSGMSEQFF.

CDR3: CASSLAGVEQYF. The CDR3 coding sequence is TGTGCCAGCAGCTTAGCGGGAGTTGAGCAGTACTTC. The genes are TRBV11-2 and TRBJ2-7, with TRBD2 as a possible D gene (6 bases). Per germline, CDR1 SGHAT and CDR2 FQNNGV. The CDR3 has 12 amino acids. Deletions cut 1 base from V and 7 bases from J, with 8 bases between.

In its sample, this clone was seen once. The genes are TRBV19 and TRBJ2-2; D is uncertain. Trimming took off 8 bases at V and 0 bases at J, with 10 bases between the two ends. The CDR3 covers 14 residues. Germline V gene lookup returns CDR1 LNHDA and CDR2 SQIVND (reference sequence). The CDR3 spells CASEGTSNTGELFF. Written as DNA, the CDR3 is TGTGCCAGTGAAGGAACTTCGAACACCGGGGAGCTGTTTTTT. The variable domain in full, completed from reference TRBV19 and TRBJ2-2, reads DGGITQSPKYLFRKEGQNVTLSCEQNLNHDAMYWYRQDPGQGLRLIYYSQIVNDFQKGDIAEGYSVSREKKESFPLTVTSAQKNPTAFYLCASEGTSNTGELFFGEGSRLTVL.

CDR3 coding DNA: TGCGCCAGCAGCTTGGATGGCTCTGGAAACACCATATATTTT. Its protein is CASSLDGSGNTIYF. The chain uses TRBV5-1 and TRBJ1-3; unclear D gene. V lost 0 bases, J lost 0 bases, and 4 bases lay in between. Germline-derived CDR1 and CDR2 are SGHRS and YFSETQ. The CDR3 sequence is 14 residues long.

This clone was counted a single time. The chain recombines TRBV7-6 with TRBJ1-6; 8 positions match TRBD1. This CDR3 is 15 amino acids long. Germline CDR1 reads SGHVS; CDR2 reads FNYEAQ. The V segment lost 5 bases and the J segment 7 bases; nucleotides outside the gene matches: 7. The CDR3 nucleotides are TGTGCCAGCAGCGGCCGACAGGGGATCAATTCACCCCTCCACTTT. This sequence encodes CASSGRQGINSPLHF.

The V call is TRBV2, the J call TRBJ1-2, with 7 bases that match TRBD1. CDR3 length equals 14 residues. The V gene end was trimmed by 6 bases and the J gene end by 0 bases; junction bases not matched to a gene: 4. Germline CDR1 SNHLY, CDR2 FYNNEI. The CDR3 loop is CASRGGTANYGYTF. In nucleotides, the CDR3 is TGTGCCAGCAGGGGGGGGACAGCTAACTATGGCTACACCTTC.

CDR3 bases: TGTGCCAGCAGTTATCGACAGAATCAGCCCCAGCATTTT. Protein sequence: CASSYRQNQPQHF. V gene TRBV6-6 combines with J gene TRBJ1-5; D possibly corresponds to TRBD1 (5 bases). CDR3 length equals 13 residues. V was cut by 3 bases and J by 4 bases, with 7 bases left in between. Germline CDR1 reads MNHNY; CDR2 reads SVGAGI (reference sequence).

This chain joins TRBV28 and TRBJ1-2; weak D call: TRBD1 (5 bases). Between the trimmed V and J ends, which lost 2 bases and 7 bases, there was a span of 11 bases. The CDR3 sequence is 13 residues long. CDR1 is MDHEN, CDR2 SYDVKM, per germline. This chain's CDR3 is CASSLIRGSGYTF. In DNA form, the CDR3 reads TGTGCCAGCAGTTTAATACGGGGGAGTGGCTACACCTTC.

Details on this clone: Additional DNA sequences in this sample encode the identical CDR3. CDR3 sequence reads: CASSPKETQYF. The CDR3 coding sequence is TGTGCCAGCTCACCAAAAGAGACCCAGTACTTC. The chain links TRBV18 to TRBJ2-5; no clear D gene. The CDR3 extends over 11 amino acids. The germline CDR1 and CDR2 sequences are KGHSH and LQKENI. The germline V and J ends were trimmed by 2 bases and 3 bases, with 1 base remaining between them.

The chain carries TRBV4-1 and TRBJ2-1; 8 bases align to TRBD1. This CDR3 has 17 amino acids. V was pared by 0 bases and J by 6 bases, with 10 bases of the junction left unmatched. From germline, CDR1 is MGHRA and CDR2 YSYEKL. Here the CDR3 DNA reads TGCGCCAGCAGCCAAGAAGGGGGGACAGGAATACGCAATGAGCAGTTCTTC. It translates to CASSQEGGTGIRNEQFF.